This TCR beta chain was recovered during a study of OX40 agonist ivuxolimab in advanced cancers. As for the study in general: Treatment of patients was with ivuxolimab, an agonistic anti-OX40 (CD134) antibody. Aged roughly 23 to 85 with a mean of about 63 years, they were almost 85% male.

Trimming took 5 bases from V and 2 from J, leaving 18 bases between them. The CDR3 runs to 16 residues. From germline, CDR1 is KGHSH and CDR2 LQKENI. Using immunoSEQ multiplex PCR, the repertoire was profiled, and TCRdb retains in-frame clones only, with some absent. This table holds about 83,000 clones, over 75% found once. The rearrangement joins TRBV18 to TRBJ1-1; weak D call: TRBD1 (5 bases). The material was CD4+ or CD8+ T cells sorted from blood, obtained in a trial of the OX40 agonist ivuxolimab. The source is an adult with an advanced solid tumor such as melanoma, head and neck, liver or kidney cancer. The CDR3 sequence is CASSTGEMAVNTEAFF. In nucleotides, the CDR3 is TGTGCCAGCTCAACGGGGGAGATGGCAGTCAACACTGAAGCTTTCTTT.